Presented here are 27 T cell receptor beta chains from one specimen sequenced in a study of CD8 T cells in Susac syndrome. A quantity of roughly 0.5 to 1 ug RNA underwent reverse transcription using random hexamers. TCRdb ran MiXCR on the immunoSEQ multiplex PCR reads and lists one entry per CDR3 protein. The data contain approximately 100,000 distinct CDR3 sequences, less than 97% of them singletons. Sequencing input: CD4+ T cells from PBMCs. All receptors derive from a human donor in good health.

CDR3 loop: CASSSTGETQYF. The CDR3, as DNA: TGCGCCAGCAGCTCGACCGGGGAGACCCAGTACTTC. The rearrangement joins TRBV5-1 to TRBJ2-5; D not resolved. V lost 3 bases and J lost 5, with 8 bases in between. This CDR3 has 12 amino acids. CDR1 is SGHRS, CDR2 YFSETQ, per germline.

V is TRBV27 and J is TRBJ2-7; TRBD2 agrees at 15 bases. The CDR3 is 16 amino acids. Germline-derived CDR1 and CDR2 are MNHEY and SMNVEV (reference sequence). Trimming cost V 6 bases and J 1 base; bases outside gene matches: 4. Here the CDR3 DNA reads TGTGCCAGCAGGTACGGACTAGCGGGAGGGTCCTACGAGCAGTACTTC. Translation: CASRYGLAGGSYEQYF.

This clonotype came up a few times. The chain uses TRBV29-1 and TRBJ2-7; D is ambiguous. The CDR3 covers 12 residues. V gave up 7 bases and J gave up 3 bases, with 13 bases separating them. Germline values: CDR1 SQVTM, CDR2 ANQGSEA. This CDR3 reads CSARGRNYEQYF. As DNA, the CDR3 is TGCAGCGCCCGTGGTAGGAACTACGAGCAGTACTTC.

The V gene is TRBV29-1, the J gene TRBJ2-5; TRBD1 aligns across 8 bases. CDR3 length: 15 residues. Per the germline V gene, CDR1 is SQVTM and CDR2 is ANQGSEA. The trim removed 7 bases at V and 4 bases at J, leaving 14 bases unmatched. The CDR3 bases are TGCAGCGCTAGCCGACAGGGGACAGGAATAGAGACCCAGTACTTC. This gives the protein CSASRQGTGIETQYF.

Here the CDR3 DNA reads TGTGCCAGCAGTTTACCGGACGGTCGGGCTGCTTTCTTT. Protein sequence: CASSLPDGRAAFF. This sequence joins TRBV28 and TRBJ1-1; D not resolved. This CDR3 region has 13 residues. Looked up from germline, CDR1 is MDHEN and CDR2 is SYDVKM. Trimming cost V 2 bases and J 11 bases, with 15 bases left between them.

The genes are TRBV4-1 and TRBJ2-1; D ambiguous. The V gene's germline CDR1 is MGHRA and CDR2 YSYEKL. This CDR3 is 13 amino acids long. V lost 1 base and J 8 bases, leaving 9 bases between the germline ends. In nucleotides, the CDR3 is TGCGCCAGCAGCCAAGTGGGCACACATGAGCAGTTCTTC. It is translated as CASSQVGTHEQFF.

This chain uses TRBV29-1 with TRBJ2-7, with 8 bases matching TRBD2. The CDR3 is 16 amino acids. The germline CDR1 and CDR2 sequences are SQVTM and ANQGSEA. V shed 6 bases, J shed 4 bases, and the junction held 17 bases outside the gene matches. CDR3 nucleotide sequence: TGCAGCGTCTCAGGGGCCCGGGAGGGCACAGTATACGAGCAGTACTTC. This encodes CSVSGAREGTVYEQYF.

The genes are TRBV15 and TRBJ2-1, with a weak D call TRBD1 (6 bases). Germline V lookup: CDR1 LNHNV, CDR2 YYDKDF (reference sequence). This CDR3 is 14 amino acids long. Trimming cost V 1 base and J 10 bases, with 14 bases left between them. CDR3 residues: CATSRGHAGAEQFF. In DNA form, the CDR3 reads TGTGCCACCAGCAGAGGCCACGCAGGGGCAGAGCAGTTCTTC.

This clonotype appeared once. This chain uses TRBV6-2 or TRBV6-3 with TRBJ1-2; D call uncertain. The CDR3 runs 13 residues. The ends were cut back, 0 bases at V and 4 bases at J, with 6 bases in the middle. Germline V gene sequence: CDR1 MNHEY, CDR2 SVGEGT. CDR3 sequence (DNA): TGTGCCAGCAGTTACTCGGGCCGCTATGGCTACACCTTC. This encodes CASSYSGRYGYTF.

The chain couples TRBV6-6 to TRBJ2-2; D call uncertain. CDR3 length equals 14 residues. Between the trimmed V and J ends, which lost 2 bases and 0 bases, there was a span of 4 bases. The germline CDR1 and CDR2 sequences are MNHNY and SVGAGI (reference sequence). The CDR3 region is CASSYTTNTGELFF. DNA for the CDR3: TGTGCCAGCAGTTACACCACGAACACCGGGGAGCTGTTTTTT.

The CDR3 nucleotides read TGCAGTGCTAGAGCGGGGGGGTACTACGAGCAGTACTTC. It encodes CSARAGGYYEQYF. The J gene is TRBJ2-7, the V gene TRBV20-1, with TRBD2 matching 8 bases. The length of the CDR3 is 13 residues. Germline V CDR1 and CDR2: DFQATT, SNEGSKA (reference sequence). V lost 1 base, J lost 3 bases, and 2 bases stayed unmatched.

V usage is TRBV30 and J usage is TRBJ1-6; D gene uncertain. Germline V gene data show CDR1 as GTSNPN and CDR2 as SVGIG (reference sequence). The V end was cut by 0 bases, the J end by 8 bases, with 8 bases between. The CDR3 consists of 13 residues. The CDR3 nucleotides read TGTGCCTGGAGTGTACGGATGGATTCACCCCTCCACTTT. It codes for CAWSVRMDSPLHF.

V and J are TRBV18 and TRBJ1-3; D is uncertain. Trimming left V 3 bases short and J 0 bases short, with 3 bases between. The CDR3 covers 13 residues. Germline V gene lookup returns CDR1 KGHSH and CDR2 LQKENI. The CDR3 spells CASSPGSGNTIYF. For the CDR3, the DNA is TGTGCCAGCTCACCGGGCTCTGGAAACACCATATATTTT.

In nucleotides, the CDR3 is TGTGCCAGCAGGCTTAGAGAAGGGGCGGAGCTGTTTTTT. Translation gives CASRLREGAELFF. The chain joins TRBV4-2 to TRBJ2-2, with D possibly being TRBD1 (5 bases). V dropped 6 bases and J dropped 10 bases, with 15 bases sitting between them. This CDR3 region has 13 residues. Germline V gives CDR1 LGHNA, CDR2 YNFKEQ.

This chain joins TRBV2 and TRBJ2-1; no clear D. The CDR3 is 10 residues long. Germline loops: CDR1 SNHLY, CDR2 FYNNEI. Trimming removed 8 bases from V and 7 bases from J, with 6 bases in between. This chain's CDR3 is CASDRNEQFF. CDR3 in DNA: TGTGCCAGCGACCGAAATGAGCAGTTCTTC.

The chain uses TRBV5-8 and TRBJ1-5; 10 bases are a match to TRBD1. Germline V gene data show CDR1 as SGHTS and CDR2 as YDEGEE. The CDR3 covers 15 residues. Trimming at V came to 4 bases and at J to 5 bases, leaving 6 bases not matched to a gene. Here the CDR3 DNA reads TGTGCCAGCAGCACTCGGACAGGGGGGGATCAGCCCCAGCATTTT. Translated: CASSTRTGGDQPQHF.

This clonotype was counted only a few times. CDR3 DNA: TGTGCCAGCAGCTTGGGGGGGCGCATGGGCTACACCTTC. Encoded protein: CASSLGGRMGYTF. This chain connects TRBV27 to TRBJ1-2; perhaps TRBD1 as D (6 bases). The germline gives CDR1 MNHEY, CDR2 SMNVEV (reference sequence). The CDR3 sequence is 13 residues long. Trimming left V 6 bases short and J 8 bases short, with 16 bases between.

The chain has TRBV12-3 or TRBV12-4 and TRBJ1-1, with no clear D. The CDR3 has 18 residues. V was cut by 4 bases and J by 3 bases, with 24 bases left in between. DNA for the CDR3: TGTGCCAGCAGTTCCTTAGCCGGGCCGCTAAAAGGATACACTGAAGCTTTCTTT. Amino acid sequence: CASSSLAGPLKGYTEAFF.

This clonotype was observed a single time. The J gene is TRBJ2-2, the V gene TRBV28, with 7 bases identical to TRBD2. The CDR3 covers 15 residues. CDR1 is MDHEN and CDR2 is SYDVKM in the germline V gene. Unmatched junction bases numbered 6, after V lost 6 bases and J lost 2 bases. CDR3 amino acids: CASSLSGFNTGELFF. CDR3 nucleotide sequence: TGTGCCAGCAGCCTTAGCGGGTTTAACACCGGGGAGCTGTTTTTT.

V gene TRBV29-1 combines with J gene TRBJ2-3; perhaps D is TRBD1 or TRBD2 (5 bases each). Trimming cost V 2 bases and J 0 bases, with 18 bases left between them. Germline V CDR1 and CDR2: SQVTM, ANQGSEA. The CDR3 is 17 amino acids. CDR3 in DNA: TGCAGCGTTGAACAACCGGGACGGCTCACTAGCACAGATACGCAGTATTTT. Protein sequence: CSVEQPGRLTSTDTQYF.

The rearrangement uses TRBV18 and TRBJ1-1; D perhaps matches TRBD1 (6 bases). The germline gives CDR1 KGHSH, CDR2 LQKENI. The CDR3 totals 14 residues. With 1 base removed from V and 3 bases from J, the gap between germline ends came to 9 bases. The CDR3 reads CASSPLDRYTEAFF. CDR3 in DNA: TGTGCCAGCTCACCACTTGACAGGTACACTGAAGCTTTCTTT.

The V and J genes are TRBV28 and TRBJ1-1, with a tentative D call TRBD1 (5 bases). V was pared by 0 bases and J by 3 bases, with 14 bases between. The CDR3 spans 16 residues. Germline V gene data show CDR1 as MDHEN and CDR2 as SYDVKM. In DNA form, the CDR3 reads TGTGCCAGCAGTTTATGGGTAGGGGTTCAGTACACTGAAGCTTTCTTT. Translation gives CASSLWVGVQYTEAFF.

The V call is TRBV12-3 or TRBV12-4, the J call TRBJ2-7, with D unresolved. CDR3 length: 13 residues. Trimming shortened V by 3 bases and J by 6 bases, and 12 bases separated the two germline ends. The CDR3 protein is CASSFTGPSEQYF. CDR3 sequence (DNA): TGTGCCAGCAGTTTTACTGGGCCCTCCGAGCAGTACTTC.

The chain links TRBV5-1 to TRBJ1-4; possible D gene TRBD1, 5 bases. Trimming took 7 bases from V and 3 from J, leaving 16 bases between them. Per germline, CDR1 SGHRS and CDR2 YFSETQ. The CDR3 extends over 15 amino acids. DNA of the CDR3: TGCGCCAGCGCGGGGACGGGGTCTGCTAATGAAAAACTGTTTTTT. Translating gives CASAGTGSANEKLFF.

This chain links TRBV3-1 with TRBJ1-2, with 11 bases identical to TRBD1. The CDR3 contains 15 residues. The germline gives CDR1 LGHDT, CDR2 YNNKEL (reference sequence). After removal of 4 bases from V and 4 bases from J, the junction contained 5 bases not matched to a gene. CDR3: CASSRSGTGGYGYTF. The CDR3 nucleotides read TGTGCCAGCAGCCGCTCCGGGACAGGGGGCTATGGCTACACCTTC.

The chain is built from TRBV30 and TRBJ2-7; TRBD1 aligns across 7 bases. The CDR3 extends over 13 amino acids. Germline V gene data show CDR1 as GTSNPN and CDR2 as SVGIG (reference sequence). After removal of 5 bases from V and 0 bases from J, the junction contained 4 bases not matched to a gene. The CDR3 here is CAWSTGSSYEQYF. The CDR3 nucleotides are TGTGCCTGGTCGACAGGGAGCTCCTACGAGCAGTACTTC.

This chain uses TRBV27 with TRBJ1-2, with a possible D match to TRBD1 (5 bases). CDR3 length: 14 residues. Trimming removed 3 bases at V and 4 bases at J, with 12 bases between. Germline V gene sequence: CDR1 MNHEY, CDR2 SMNVEV (reference sequence). CDR3 residues: CASSLGGRGYGYTF. The DNA for the CDR3 is TGTGCCAGCAGTTTGGGGGGTAGGGGCTATGGCTACACCTTC.